This passage covers 20 T cell receptor beta chains from one sample sequenced in a study of regulatory T cells in long-lasting Graves disease. As for time point: newly diagnosed GD, antithyroid drugs for less than 3 months. Construction of the TCR library relied on RNA isolated from PBMCs. Sequencing libraries for TCR beta were prepared with iRepertoire HTBI primers and Arm-PCR of CDR3 regions. From the multiplex PCR reads, TCRdb called clonotypes with MiXCR, one entry per CDR3 protein. In the table there are approximately 350,000 distinct CDR3 sequences, under 20% of which are singletons. These data were also reused for a study on T cells in Graves' hyperthyroidism and ophthalmopathy.

The source was peripheral blood mononuclear cells (PBMCs), collected at new diagnosis, from a patient treated with antithyroid drugs. These receptor sequences come from a woman between 18 and 29 years old with Graves disease.

Concerning this clonotype itself: A much larger clone differs by one base, so this may be a read error. DNA of the CDR3: TGTGCCAGCAGCTACGGACTAGCGGGAGCTGTTGGAGAGACCCAGTACTTC. This translates into CASSYGLAGAVGETQYF. The genes are TRBV11-3 and TRBJ2-5; 13 nucleotides match TRBD2. Per germline, CDR1 SGHNT and CDR2 YENEEA. Germline trimming cut 4 bases from V and 4 bases from J; bases unmatched to any gene: 9. The CDR3 extends over 17 amino acids.

This clonotype was counted between two and nine times. CDR3 bases: TGTGCCAGCAGTCCGGAATTAATACAAGAGACCCAGTACTTC. Its translation is CASSPELIQETQYF. V usage is TRBV6-2 or TRBV6-3 and J usage is TRBJ2-5; no reliable D call. This CDR3 is built from 14 residues. V was cut by 5 bases and J by 2 bases, with 12 bases left in between. In germline, CDR1 is MNHEY, CDR2 SVGEGT.

This clonotype was detected ten times or more. The chain recombines TRBV28 with TRBJ1-2; perhaps TRBD1 as D (5 bases). This CDR3 comprises 13 residues. CDR1 MDHEN and CDR2 SYDVKM come from the germline V gene. Trimming removed 6 bases from V and 4 bases from J, with 12 bases in between. The CDR3 bases are TGTGCCAGCAGCTCTTCAGGGCCCTATGGCTACACCTTC. Its protein product is CASSSSGPYGYTF.

In its sample, this clonotype was seen a few times. V and J are TRBV9 and TRBJ2-2; possible D gene TRBD2, 6 bases. The V gene's germline CDR1 is SGDLS and CDR2 YYNGEE. V was pared by 4 bases and J by 4 bases, with 17 bases between. The CDR3 spans 16 residues. In nucleotides, the CDR3 is TGTGCCAGCAGCCCCGGAGGGGCGCGGGGCACCGGGGAGCTGTTTTTT. This sequence encodes CASSPGGARGTGELFF.

This clonotype has ten or more counts. This chain connects TRBV20-1 to TRBJ2-7, with D maybe TRBD1 (5 bases). CDR1 and CDR2 from the germline V gene are DFQATT and SNEGSKA (reference sequence). V lost 5 bases and J 6 bases, leaving 14 bases between the germline ends. The CDR3 runs 12 residues. CDR3 sequence: CSAHPQGREQYF. CDR3 in DNA: TGCAGTGCTCACCCCCAGGGCCGCGAGCAGTACTTC.

This chain uses TRBV9 with TRBJ1-1; no clear D gene. The CDR3 runs 13 residues. CDR1 and CDR2 (germline): SGDLS, YYNGEE. The ends were cut back, 0 bases at V and 6 bases at J, with 9 bases in the middle. DNA of the CDR3: TGTGCCAGCAGCGTAGAGGGAGGGTCTGAAGCTTTCTTT. Encoded protein: CASSVEGGSEAFF.

This clonotype was seen at least ten times. The V and J genes are TRBV30 and TRBJ1-1; 7 bases line up with TRBD1. The CDR3 length is 14 residues. CDR1 is GTSNPN and CDR2 is SVGIG in the germline V gene (reference sequence). V shed 0 bases and J 1 base; nucleotides not matched to a gene: 2. The CDR3 DNA reads TGTGCCTGGAGTGTTGACAGGGCGAACACTGAAGCTTTCTTT. Encoded protein: CAWSVDRANTEAFF.

This clonotype showed up many times. This chain joins TRBV13 and TRBJ2-3; possible D gene TRBD2, 6 bases. Between the trimmed V and J ends, which lost 1 base and 10 bases, there was a span of 15 bases. The CDR3 loop spans 14 amino acids. The germline CDR1 and CDR2 sequences are PRHDT and FYEKMQ (reference sequence). CDR3 coding DNA: TGTGCCAGCAGCTTAGACGGGAGTTTGGTTCCGCAGTATTTT. Its protein product is CASSLDGSLVPQYF.

In its sample, this clonotype was seen many times. V is TRBV15 and J is TRBJ1-2; 7 bases map to TRBD1. Trimming cost V 1 base and J 14 bases; bases outside gene matches: 7. This CDR3 has 12 residues. Germline V gene data show CDR1 as LNHNV and CDR2 as YYDKDF (reference sequence). The CDR3 nucleotides are TGTGCCACCAGCAGAGTACAGGGGCCGGGGACCTTC. Translated: CATSRVQGPGTF.

This clonotype appeared a single time. One end of the junction is discordant with germline, which a read error may explain. The chain joins TRBV11-2 to TRBJ1-1, with D perhaps matching TRBD1 (5 bases). The CDR3 sequence is 13 residues long. Germline V lookup: CDR1 SGHAT, CDR2 FQNNGV. CDR3 loop: CVSSLGENAEAFF. The CDR3 nucleotides read TGTGTCAGCAGCTTAGGGGAGAACGCTGAAGCTTTCTTT.

At least ten counts were recorded for this clonotype. This chain links TRBV6-1 with TRBJ2-1; TRBD1 matches at 9 bases. There are 15 residues in the CDR3. The germline gives CDR1 MNHNS, CDR2 SASEGT. V dropped 7 bases and J dropped 3; count of bases not matched to a gene: 7. The CDR3 spells CASNPETGGYNEQFF. The CDR3 DNA is TGTGCCAGCAATCCAGAGACAGGGGGCTACAATGAGCAGTTCTTC.

Ten or more counts support this clonotype. The gene calls are TRBV12-3 or TRBV12-4 and TRBJ1-5, with 7 positions matching TRBD1. The CDR3 is made up of 14 amino acids. V lost 3 bases to trimming and J lost 2 bases; unmatched junction nucleotides: 1. CDR3 bases: TGTGCCAGCAGTTTCGACAGGGGCAATCAGCCCCAGCATTTT. Its translation: CASSFDRGNQPQHF.

This clonotype has at least ten counts. The V call is TRBV20-1, the J call TRBJ2-1; D gene unclear. The V and J ends lost 6 bases and 5 bases respectively, with 17 bases between them. Germline V gene lookup returns CDR1 DFQATT and CDR2 SNEGSKA (reference sequence). The CDR3 runs 14 residues. CDR3 sequence (DNA): TGCAGTGCCCGTCCTCCAGGCCTGCACAATGAGCAGTTCTTC. It translates to CSARPPGLHNEQFF.

This clonotype was counted at least ten times. The chain couples TRBV27 to TRBJ2-7; 9 bases map to TRBD2. CDR1 is MNHEY and CDR2 is SMNVEV in the germline V gene (reference sequence). CDR3 length equals 15 residues. The V and J ends lost 4 bases and 4 bases, in that order; junction bases with no gene match: 8. This CDR3 reads CASSWAGGPNYEQYF. As DNA, the CDR3 is TGTGCCAGCAGTTGGGCGGGAGGGCCTAATTACGAGCAGTACTTC.

Many counts were recorded for this clonotype. The genes are TRBV5-1 and TRBJ2-5; D is undetermined. CDR1 SGHRS and CDR2 YFSETQ come from the germline V gene. V lost 0 bases and J lost 4, with 16 bases in between. The CDR3 contains 16 residues. Written as DNA, the CDR3 is TGCGCCAGCAGCTTGGTTGGACGTTTGACGGGAGAGACCCAGTACTTC. Protein: CASSLVGRLTGETQYF.

V gene TRBV7-8 combines with J gene TRBJ1-3; a weak D match, TRBD1 (5 bases). The V gene lost 5 bases and the J gene lost 2 bases, with 13 bases spanning the gap. The CDR3 spans 15 residues. The germline V gene encodes CDR1 SGHVS and CDR2 FQNEAQ. The CDR3 is CASSPSGGTGNTIYF. The CDR3 DNA reads TGTGCCAGCAGCCCCTCCGGGGGAACTGGAAACACCATATATTTT.

Concerning this clonotype: This may come from a read error, since a much larger clone is one base off. This rearrangement joins TRBV5-1 to TRBJ2-1; possible D gene TRBD2, 6 bases. The CDR3 loop spans 14 amino acids. In germline, CDR1 is SGHRS, CDR2 YFSETQ. V was pared by 4 bases and J by 9 bases, with 17 bases between. The CDR3 sequence: CASSHRGGDREQFF. The CDR3 coding sequence is TGCGCCAGCAGCCACCGAGGAGGGGACCGTGAGCAGTTCTTC.

This clonotype was seen ten or more times. The chain employs TRBV24-1 and TRBJ2-3; tentatively, D is TRBD1 (6 bases). CDR1 and CDR2 (germline): KGHDR, SFDVKD. V lost 4 bases to trimming and J lost 2 bases, with 24 bases between them. The CDR3 has 19 residues. The CDR3 coding sequence is TGTGCCACCAGTGAGGGGGTAGGGGACATCACCTTTTTCACAGATACGCAGTATTTT. This codes for CATSEGVGDITFFTDTQYF.

As to this clonotype: A read error is possible here, since a much larger clone lies one base away. V is TRBV18 and J is TRBJ1-2, with D possibly being TRBD1 (5 bases). V lost 4 bases to trimming and J lost 8 bases, with 26 bases between them. Germline V gene sequence: CDR1 KGHSH, CDR2 LQKENI. The CDR3 contains 17 residues. CDR3 residues: CASSLATGDQLPRGYTF. In DNA form, the CDR3 reads TGTGCCAGCTCACTGGCCACCGGGGACCAACTCCCCAGGGGCTACACCTTC.

This clonotype was recorded at least ten times. The V call is TRBV7-3, the J call TRBJ2-1, with D tentatively TRBD1 (6 bases). Germline values: CDR1 SGHTA, CDR2 FQGTGA. Deletions cut 2 bases from V and 5 bases from J, with 10 bases between. This CDR3 comprises 14 residues. Here the CDR3 reads CASSLPDRNNEQFF. The CDR3 coding sequence is TGTGCCAGCAGCTTACCAGACAGGAACAATGAGCAGTTCTTC.